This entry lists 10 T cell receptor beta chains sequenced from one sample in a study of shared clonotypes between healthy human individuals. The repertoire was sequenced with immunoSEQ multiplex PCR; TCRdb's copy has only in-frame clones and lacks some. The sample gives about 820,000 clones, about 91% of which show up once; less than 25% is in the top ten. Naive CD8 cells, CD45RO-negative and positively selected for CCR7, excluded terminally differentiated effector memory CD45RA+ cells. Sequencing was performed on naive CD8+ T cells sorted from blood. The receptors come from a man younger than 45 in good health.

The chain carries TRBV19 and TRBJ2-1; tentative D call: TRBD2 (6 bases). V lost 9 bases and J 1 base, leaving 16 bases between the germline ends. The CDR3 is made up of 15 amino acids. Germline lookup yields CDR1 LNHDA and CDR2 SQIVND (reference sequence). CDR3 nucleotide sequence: TGTGCCAGCACTTGGGGGGAGCATTCCTACAATGAGCAGTTCTTC. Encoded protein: CASTWGEHSYNEQFF.

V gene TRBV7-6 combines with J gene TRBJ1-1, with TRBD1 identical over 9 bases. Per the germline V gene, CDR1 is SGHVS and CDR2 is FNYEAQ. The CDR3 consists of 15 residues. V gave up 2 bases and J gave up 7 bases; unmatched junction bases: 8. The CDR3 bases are TGTGCCAGCAGCTTACCCGGGACAGGGCATAGTGAAGCTTTCTTT. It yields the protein CASSLPGTGHSEAFF.

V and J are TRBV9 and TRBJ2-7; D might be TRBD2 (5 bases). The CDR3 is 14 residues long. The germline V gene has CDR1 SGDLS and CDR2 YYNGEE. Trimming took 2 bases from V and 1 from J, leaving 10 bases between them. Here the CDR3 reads CASSVLSGSYEQYF. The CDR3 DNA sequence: TGTGCCAGCAGCGTCCTCAGCGGTTCCTACGAGCAGTACTTC. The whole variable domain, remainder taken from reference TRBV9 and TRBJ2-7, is DSGVTQTPKHLITATGQRVTLRCSPRSGDLSVYWYQQSLDQGLQFLIQYYNGEERAKGNILERFSAQQFPDLHSELNLSSLELGDSALYFCASSVLSGSYEQYFGPGTRLTVT.

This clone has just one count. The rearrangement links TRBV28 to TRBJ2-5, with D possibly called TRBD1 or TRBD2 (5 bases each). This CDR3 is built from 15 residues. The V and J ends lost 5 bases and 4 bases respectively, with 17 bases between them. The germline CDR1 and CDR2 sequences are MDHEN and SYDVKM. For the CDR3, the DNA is TGTGCCAGCAGTAGTAAGCCCAGAGGGGCAGAGACCCAGTACTTC. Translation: CASSSKPRGAETQYF.

The CDR3 nucleotides read TGTGCCAGCACCAAGGGACCGGGCGGGGAGCTGTTTTTT. Translating gives CASTKGPGGELFF. The chain combines TRBV11-3 with TRBJ2-2, with D perhaps given as TRBD1 or TRBD2 (5 bases each). This CDR3 is 13 amino acids long. The V end lost 7 bases, the J end lost 7 bases, and 13 bases lay between the germline ends. CDR1 is SGHNT, CDR2 YENEEA, per germline.

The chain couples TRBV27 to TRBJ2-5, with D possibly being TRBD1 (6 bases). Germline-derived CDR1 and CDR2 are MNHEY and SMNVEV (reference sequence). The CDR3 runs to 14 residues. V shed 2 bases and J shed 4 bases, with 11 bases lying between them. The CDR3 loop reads CASSLRQAGETQYF. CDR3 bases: TGTGCCAGCAGTTTAAGACAGGCGGGAGAGACCCAGTACTTC.

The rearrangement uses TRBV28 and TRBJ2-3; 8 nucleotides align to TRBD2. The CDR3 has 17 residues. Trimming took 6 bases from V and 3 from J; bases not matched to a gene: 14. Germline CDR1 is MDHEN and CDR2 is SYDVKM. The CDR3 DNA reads TGTGCCAGCAGCCCTAGCCAAGCGGGAGTTGGGACAGATACGCAGTATTTT. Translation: CASSPSQAGVGTDTQYF.

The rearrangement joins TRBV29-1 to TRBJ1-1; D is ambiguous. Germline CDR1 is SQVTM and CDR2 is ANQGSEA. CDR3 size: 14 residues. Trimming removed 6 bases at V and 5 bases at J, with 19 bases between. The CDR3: CSVHRPHRGTEAFF. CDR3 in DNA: TGCAGCGTACATAGGCCGCACCGAGGGACTGAAGCTTTCTTT.

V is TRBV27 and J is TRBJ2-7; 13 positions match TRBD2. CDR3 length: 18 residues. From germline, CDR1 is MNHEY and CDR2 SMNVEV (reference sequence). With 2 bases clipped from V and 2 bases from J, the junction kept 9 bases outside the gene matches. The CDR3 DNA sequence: TGTGCCAGCAGTTTACGGACTAGCGGGAGTTCTTGGGCCTACGAGCAGTACTTC. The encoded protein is CASSLRTSGSSWAYEQYF.

The CDR3 nucleotides are TGTGCCAGCAGTTTGGGGGTGACAGCCTCCACCTCAAGCACAGATACGCAGTATTTT. Translation gives CASSLGVTASTSSTDTQYF. The chain uses TRBV28 and TRBJ2-3; D might be TRBD1 or TRBD2, each matching 5 bases. Per the germline V gene, CDR1 is MDHEN and CDR2 is SYDVKM. V was trimmed by 3 bases and J by 0 bases, leaving 22 bases between them. The CDR3 length is 19 residues.